The 17 T cell receptor beta chains in this list originate from one sample, sequenced in a study of early T cells in non-severe SARS-CoV-2 infection. TCRdb fed the 5' RACE reads into MiXCR, producing one record per CDR3 protein. The data show 40,000 to 55,000 distinct CDR3 sequences, roughly 6.6% seen once. The sequenced sample was whole blood, obtained at baseline. These receptors came from an adult who was a healthcare worker with PCR-confirmed SARS-CoV-2 infection or an uninfected control (not recorded which).

V and J are TRBV5-1 and TRBJ2-1, with 10 bases lining up with TRBD2. Germline V CDR1 and CDR2: SGHRS, YFSETQ. V was clipped by 3 bases and J by 9 bases; unmatched bases: 6. This CDR3 contains 14 residues. In nucleotides, the CDR3 is TGCGCCAGCAGCTCGCTAGCGGGAGCTCGTGAGCAGTTCTTC. Encoded protein: CASSSLAGAREQFF.

The rearrangement uses TRBV20-1 and TRBJ2-7; TRBD2 aligns across 11 bases. The germline CDR1 and CDR2 sequences are DFQATT and SNEGSKA (reference sequence). The trim removed 6 bases at V and 0 bases at J, leaving 7 bases unmatched. The CDR3 spans 15 residues. CDR3 protein: CSAVRLAGGSYEQYF. The CDR3, as DNA: TGCAGTGCCGTGAGGCTAGCGGGGGGCTCCTACGAGCAGTACTTC.

The CDR3 is CSARDSANYGYTF. The CDR3 DNA follows: TGCAGTGCTAGAGATAGTGCTAACTATGGCTACACCTTC. J is TRBJ1-2 and V is TRBV20-1; D gene ambiguous. Per germline, CDR1 DFQATT and CDR2 SNEGSKA (reference sequence). CDR3 length equals 13 residues. The ends were cut back, 0 bases at V and 0 bases at J, with 5 bases in the middle.

This clonotype was seen a handful of times. The chain employs TRBV12-3 or TRBV12-4 and TRBJ1-2; D is undetermined. Trimming removed 3 bases from V and 0 bases from J, with 14 bases in between. CDR3 length equals 16 residues. The CDR3 region is CASSFDLTESNYGYTF. CDR3 bases: TGTGCCAGCAGTTTCGACCTGACGGAATCTAACTATGGCTACACCTTC.

This clonotype was detected many times. The V call is TRBV7-3, the J call TRBJ1-1, with 10 bases fitting TRBD1. The junction had 10 bases not matched to a gene; V was cut back by 5 bases and J by 1 base. The CDR3 loop spans 17 amino acids. CDR1 is SGHTA and CDR2 is FQGTGA in the germline V gene. CDR3 residues: CASSPKVGQGTNTEAFF. The DNA for the CDR3 is TGTGCCAGCAGCCCAAAGGTGGGACAGGGGACGAACACTGAAGCTTTCTTT.

The chain carries TRBV18 and TRBJ1-2, with D possibly being TRBD1 (5 bases). Germline loops: CDR1 KGHSH, CDR2 LQKENI. The CDR3 is 15 residues long. Between the trimmed V and J ends, which lost 5 bases and 9 bases, there was a span of 22 bases. The CDR3: CASSSSGTPERRYTF. In DNA form, the CDR3 reads TGTGCCAGCTCATCATCCGGGACGCCGGAAAGGCGCTACACCTTC.

This clonotype occurred a few times. The chain has TRBV11-1 and TRBJ2-1; 8 bases align to TRBD2. This CDR3 is built from 16 residues. The junction had 14 bases not matched to a gene; V was cut back by 5 bases and J by 8 bases. Germline assignment: CDR1 SGHAT and CDR2 FQDESV (reference sequence). The CDR3 sequence: CASSVKGLEVPDEQFF. CDR3 coding DNA: TGTGCCAGCAGCGTAAAGGGACTAGAGGTCCCGGATGAGCAGTTCTTC.

This clonotype has at least ten counts. The chain is built from TRBV12-3 or TRBV12-4 and TRBJ2-3; 7 bases fit TRBD1. The CDR3 has 15 residues. V lost 7 bases, J lost 6 bases, and 13 bases stayed unmatched. This CDR3 is CASTDTGAGGDTQYF. CDR3 coding DNA: TGTGCCAGCACCGACACAGGGGCCGGCGGCGATACGCAGTATTTT.

This chain joins TRBV6-2 or TRBV6-3 and TRBJ2-3; D tentatively fits TRBD1 or TRBD2 (5 bases each). The V gene lost 7 bases and the J gene lost 4 bases, with 9 bases spanning the gap. The CDR3 sequence is 12 residues long. Germline assignment: CDR1 MNHEY and CDR2 SVGEGT. In DNA form, the CDR3 reads TGTGCCAGCAATCGGGGCCCAGATACGCAGTATTTT. It translates to CASNRGPDTQYF.

The V gene is TRBV6-2 or TRBV6-3, the J gene TRBJ1-2; D is unresolved. The CDR3 is made up of 12 amino acids. Trimming removed 2 bases from V and 8 bases from J, with 9 bases in between. The germline CDR1 and CDR2 sequences are MNHEY and SVGEGT. CDR3 sequence reads: CASSYAVGGYTF. In nucleotides, the CDR3 is TGTGCCAGCAGTTACGCAGTGGGAGGCTACACCTTC.

This clonotype was detected ten times or more. V is TRBV19 and J is TRBJ1-2, with D perhaps TRBD1 (5 bases). Trimming shortened V by 5 bases and J by 6 bases, and 22 bases separated the two germline ends. Germline loops: CDR1 LNHDA, CDR2 SQIVND (reference sequence). This CDR3 is 16 amino acids long. CDR3 amino acids: CASSVPRDQASHGYTF. DNA for the CDR3: TGTGCCAGTAGTGTCCCCCGGGACCAGGCCTCCCATGGCTACACCTTC.

This clonotype was detected many times. J is TRBJ1-1 and V is TRBV2, with 9 positions matching TRBD1. Germline assignment: CDR1 SNHLY and CDR2 FYNNEI. V lost 6 bases, J lost 3 bases, and 5 bases stayed unmatched. The length of the CDR3 is 14 residues. CDR3 in amino acids: CASRGDRAYTEAFF. CDR3 sequence (DNA): TGTGCCAGCAGGGGGGACAGGGCCTACACTGAAGCTTTCTTT.

At least ten counts were recorded for this clonotype. The chain has TRBV7-9 and TRBJ2-7, with TRBD2 as a possible D gene (5 bases). V was trimmed by 4 bases and J by 5 bases, leaving 12 bases between them. The CDR3 is 13 amino acids. CDR1 is SEHNR and CDR2 is FQNEAQ in the germline V gene (reference sequence). The chain's CDR3 is CASSSPAGDEQYF. Written as DNA, the CDR3 is TGTGCCAGCAGCTCCCCCGCCGGGGACGAGCAGTACTTC. Variable domain in full (rest from reference TRBV7-9 and TRBJ2-7): DTGVSQNPRHKITKRGQNVTFRCDPISEHNRLYWYRQTLGQGPEFLTYFQNEAQLEKSRLLSDRFSAERPKGSFSTLEIQRTEQGDSAMYLCASSSPAGDEQYFGPGTRLTVT.

CDR3 amino acids: CASRGTGPSYEQYF. In DNA, the CDR3 is TGTGCCAGCAGGGGGACAGGCCCGTCCTACGAGCAGTACTTC. This chain uses TRBV6-2 or TRBV6-3 with TRBJ2-7, with 8 bases that match TRBD1. Looked up from germline, CDR1 is MNHEY and CDR2 is SVGEGT. CDR3 size: 14 residues. With 6 bases clipped from V and 1 base from J, the junction kept 5 bases outside the gene matches.

In its sample, this clonotype was seen many times. This chain links TRBV6-1 with TRBJ2-5; no definite D call. CDR1 is MNHNS, CDR2 SASEGT, per germline. V was cut by 5 bases and J by 7 bases, with 8 bases left in between. This CDR3 is built from 11 residues. CDR3 loop: CASSLHSTQYF. The CDR3 coding sequence is TGTGCCAGCAGTCTACATTCGACCCAGTACTTC.

Many counts were recorded for this clonotype. The V gene is TRBV28, the J gene TRBJ1-2; D not certain. The CDR3 has 17 residues. Deletions cut 3 bases from V and 4 bases from J, with 21 bases between. Germline-derived CDR1 and CDR2 are MDHEN and SYDVKM. CDR3: CASSFLGGYSGSYGYTF. CDR3 DNA sequence: TGTGCCAGCAGTTTTTTGGGTGGCTACAGCGGCAGCTATGGCTACACCTTC.

In this sample, this clonotype turned up a few times. The V and J genes are TRBV7-6 and TRBJ1-6; no clear D. Germline values: CDR1 SGHVS, CDR2 FNYEAQ. Trimming pared 3 bases from V and 11 bases from J, leaving 11 bases between. The CDR3 is 13 amino acids. Here the CDR3 reads CASSLAPEAPLHF. CDR3 DNA: TGTGCCAGCAGCTTGGCCCCGGAGGCACCCCTCCACTTT.